The clone carrying this T cell receptor (beta chain) was seen a few times. Authors' methods: Estimates of nucleated cell counts were drawn from the amplification of reference gene primers. Repertoires were generated with immunoSEQ multiplex PCR, while TCRdb's copy carries only in-frame clones and drops some. V, J and clone size are those of that table, while D and trimming were read from the DNA. This table has 380,000 or so clones, 65% to 90% appearing once. The sample originates from a study of blood T cell repertoires in COVID-19. Looking at the study overall: T cells, B-cell-depleted T cells, or PBMCs provided the cDNA or gDNA that served as material.

The CDR3 runs to 18 residues. The germline V and J ends were trimmed by 4 bases and 0 bases, with 19 bases remaining between them. Seattle patients were enrolled while actively infected and followed longitudinally. This TCR was sampled from a woman aged 55-75 years with COVID-19, enrolled during active disease. This chain links TRBV23-1 with TRBJ2-1, with a weak D call TRBD2 (6 bases). TRBV23-1 is placed among ORFs of uncertain function. The sample taken for sequencing was peripheral blood. The CDR3 DNA is TGCGCCAGCAGTCTGGGGAAAGCGGAGGGATCCTCCTACAATGAGCAGTTCTTC. Its translation: CASSLGKAEGSSYNEQFF.